Listed here are 26 T cell receptor beta chains from one sample, sequenced in a study of radiation and T cells in renal cell carcinoma. Sample time point: blood 2 weeks post-SBRT. Treatment of the sample: 15 Gy SBRT to primary tumor, nephrectomy 4 weeks later. The protocol was immunoSEQ multiplex PCR, while the TCRdb copy is restricted to in-frame clones and leaves out a portion. The repertoire holds about 49,000 clones, 80% seen once, with about 30% in the top ten. Specimen: blood, collected from a patient whose treatment included radiotherapy and nephrectomy. All receptors derive from a woman in her 70s with renal cell carcinoma.

This clone was counted a few times. The chain links TRBV6-6 to TRBJ1-1, with no clear D. This CDR3 region has 14 residues. The V end was cut by 5 bases, the J end by 5 bases, with 15 bases between. Germline assignment: CDR1 MNHNY and CDR2 SVGAGI (reference sequence). The CDR3 DNA is TGTGCCAGCAGTCCGATCGGGTGGGATACTGAAGCTTTCTTT. Encoded protein: CASSPIGWDTEAFF.

The gene calls are TRBV5-4 and TRBJ1-2; D may be TRBD1 (6 bases). Germline CDR1 SGHNT, CDR2 YYREEE (reference sequence). The V end was cut by 0 bases, the J end by 7 bases, with 13 bases between. This CDR3 is 14 amino acids long. CDR3 residues: CASSLGDGGFGYTF. DNA for the CDR3: TGTGCCAGCAGCTTGGGTGACGGGGGCTTTGGCTACACCTTC.

The rearrangement joins TRBV5-6 to TRBJ2-5; no reliable D call. Looked up from germline, CDR1 is SGHDT and CDR2 is YYEEEE. With 2 bases removed from V and 3 bases from J, the gap between germline ends came to 11 bases. The CDR3 length is 14 residues. CDR3 nucleotide sequence: TGTGCCAGCAGCTTTCGGCTCGAGGAAGAGACCCAGTACTTC. Translation gives CASSFRLEEETQYF.

V gene TRBV15 combines with J gene TRBJ1-3, with a tentative D call TRBD1 (6 bases). The CDR3 has 16 residues. Trimming took 4 bases from V and 0 from J, leaving 13 bases between them. In germline, CDR1 is LNHNV, CDR2 YYDKDF (reference sequence). CDR3 in amino acids: CATSTEGGYSGNTIYF. CDR3 nucleotides: TGTGCCACCAGCACAGAAGGGGGATACTCTGGAAACACCATATATTTT. The variable domain in full, with the rest retrieved from reference TRBV15 and TRBJ1-3, is DAMVIQNPRYQVTQFGKPVTLSCSQTLNHNVMYWYQQKSSQAPKLLFHYYDKDFNNEADTPDNFQSRRPNTSFCFLDIRSPGLGDTAMYLCATSTEGGYSGNTIYFGEGSWLTVV.

This clone was observed once. This rearrangement joins TRBV5-1 to TRBJ2-7; D unresolved. Between the trimmed V and J ends, which lost 7 bases and 3 bases, there was a span of 14 bases. Per the germline V gene, CDR1 is SGHRS and CDR2 is YFSETQ. There are 13 residues in the CDR3. DNA for the CDR3: TGCGCCAGCCGCCCAGCCACTCACTACGAGCAGTACTTC. This translates into CASRPATHYEQYF.

This chain joins TRBV19 and TRBJ1-2; no definite D call. Trimming took off 6 bases at V and 2 bases at J, with 16 bases between the two ends. The CDR3 runs 15 residues. The germline CDR1 and CDR2 sequences are LNHDA and SQIVND (reference sequence). The DNA of the CDR3 is TGTGCCAGTAGACCGGTCAGCCCTGGGAACTATGGCTACACCTTC. This gives the protein CASRPVSPGNYGYTF.

The gene calls are TRBV19 and TRBJ1-6; D gene ambiguous. Germline CDR1 reads LNHDA; CDR2 reads SQIVND (reference sequence). The CDR3 runs to 14 residues. Trimming stripped 7 bases from V and 7 bases from J, with 14 bases between. The CDR3 DNA reads TGTGCCAGTACCAATGCACTTTTGAATTCACCCCTCCACTTT. It is translated as CASTNALLNSPLHF.

This chain links TRBV5-4 with TRBJ2-4, with 8 bases matching TRBD1. The length of the CDR3 is 16 residues. Germline CDR1 reads SGHNT; CDR2 reads YYREEE (reference sequence). J lost 2 bases, V lost 4 bases, and 8 bases had no gene match. The DNA of the CDR3 is TGTGCCAGCAGCAACGGACAGGGAGGCCCCAAAAACATTCAGTACTTC. This translates into CASSNGQGGPKNIQYF.

The chain links TRBV5-1 to TRBJ1-1; TRBD1 matches at 10 bases. Looked up from germline, CDR1 is SGHRS and CDR2 is YFSETQ. J gave up 0 bases and V 0 bases, and 2 bases lay outside the gene matches. The CDR3 is 16 residues long. The CDR3 loop reads CASSLVGTGVNTEAFF. The CDR3 DNA follows: TGCGCCAGCAGCTTGGTAGGGACAGGGGTGAACACTGAAGCTTTCTTT.

The genes are TRBV5-6 and TRBJ2-7; 7 positions agree with TRBD1. The CDR3 length is 14 residues. Germline CDR1 SGHDT, CDR2 YYEEEE. The junction had 5 bases not matched to a gene; V was cut back by 5 bases and J by 0 bases. This CDR3 reads CASSYNRGSYEQYF. In nucleotides, the CDR3 is TGTGCCAGCAGTTACAACAGGGGCTCCTACGAGCAGTACTTC.

The genes are TRBV27 and TRBJ2-7; TRBD1 matches at 7 bases. The germline V gene encodes CDR1 MNHEY and CDR2 SMNVEV (reference sequence). J lost 3 bases, V lost 6 bases, and 5 bases had no gene match. The CDR3 length is 13 residues. The CDR3 region is CASRPTGFYEQYF. Here the CDR3 DNA reads TGTGCCAGCAGACCGACAGGGTTCTACGAGCAGTACTTC.

V and J are TRBV7-2 and TRBJ2-7; D is unresolved. CDR1 is SGHTA and CDR2 is FQGNSA in the germline V gene. This CDR3 contains 11 residues. The V and J ends lost 6 bases and 2 bases respectively, with 5 bases between them. The CDR3 protein is CASRDAYEQYF. The CDR3 coding sequence is TGTGCCAGCAGGGACGCCTACGAGCAGTACTTC.

CDR3 DNA sequence: TGCGCCAGCAGCCAAGAGGGGGCTAACTATGGCTACACCTTC. Amino acids: CASSQEGANYGYTF. V is TRBV4-1 and J is TRBJ1-2; D is perhaps TRBD1 (5 bases). The CDR3 extends over 14 amino acids. Trimming shortened V by 0 bases and J by 0 bases, and 5 bases separated the two germline ends. Looked up from germline, CDR1 is MGHRA and CDR2 is YSYEKL.

V gene TRBV6-6 combines with J gene TRBJ2-7; 7 positions agree with TRBD2. Germline CDR1 and CDR2: MNHNY and SVGAGI (reference sequence). The CDR3 totals 13 residues. Losses at the gene ends were 6 bases for V and 3 bases for J; bases not matched to a gene: 5. In DNA form, the CDR3 reads TGTGCCAGCAGCAACGGACTAGACTACGAGCAGTACTTC. It specifies CASSNGLDYEQYF.

The chain uses TRBV27 and TRBJ1-2; D call uncertain. Trimming took 4 bases from V and 0 from J, leaving 9 bases between them. This CDR3 is built from 14 residues. From germline, CDR1 is MNHEY and CDR2 SMNVEV (reference sequence). CDR3 sequence (DNA): TGTGCCAGCAGTTCACATACAGCTAACTATGGCTACACCTTC. Protein: CASSSHTANYGYTF.

The chain combines TRBV6-1 with TRBJ1-2; no clear D gene. V lost 7 bases to trimming and J lost 2 bases, with 5 bases between them. Germline values: CDR1 MNHNS, CDR2 SASEGT. The CDR3 is 11 residues long. CDR3 nucleotide sequence: TGTGCCAGCAAGTGGAACTATGGCTACACCTTC. It codes for CASKWNYGYTF.

The gene calls are TRBV6-1 and TRBJ1-2; TRBD1 might be the D (5 bases). This CDR3 has 14 residues. Germline CDR1 and CDR2: MNHNS and SASEGT. Trimming took 5 bases from V and 7 from J, leaving 17 bases between them. CDR3 coding DNA: TGTGCCAGCAGTCCTAGGGGAGGGTTGGTTGGCTACACCTTC. Translated: CASSPRGGLVGYTF.

The genes are TRBV5-6 and TRBJ2-5; D may correspond to TRBD1 or TRBD2 (5 bases each). Germline-derived CDR1 and CDR2 are SGHDT and YYEEEE. Trimming removed 4 bases from V and 2 bases from J, with 21 bases in between. The CDR3 has 17 amino acids. CDR3 in DNA: TGTGCCAGCAGCCCCGCGAGTGGGGGAACACTACAAGAGACCCAGTACTTC. Translation: CASSPASGGTLQETQYF.

This clone was seen a single time. The rearrangement links TRBV7-9 to TRBJ2-3; D unclear. This CDR3 has 13 amino acids. Looked up from germline, CDR1 is SEHNR and CDR2 is FQNEAQ (reference sequence). The germline V and J ends were trimmed by 5 bases and 4 bases, with 10 bases remaining between them. CDR3 sequence reads: CASSPASADTQYF. Here the CDR3 DNA reads TGTGCCAGCAGCCCCGCTTCAGCAGATACGCAGTATTTT.

J is TRBJ2-2 and V is TRBV6-1; D uncertain. The CDR3 is made up of 12 amino acids. Germline assignment: CDR1 MNHNS and CDR2 SASEGT. The V and J ends lost 7 bases and 5 bases respectively, with 8 bases between them. This CDR3 reads CASIGSTGELFF. DNA of the CDR3: TGTGCCAGCATCGGCAGTACCGGGGAGCTGTTTTTT.

This chain links TRBV9 with TRBJ2-2; 9 bases agree with TRBD2. Trimming at V came to 4 bases and at J to 6 bases, leaving 7 bases not matched to a gene. There are 15 residues in the CDR3. In germline, CDR1 is SGDLS, CDR2 YYNGEE. The CDR3 region has the DNA TGTGCCAGCAGCTTCGCGGGAGGGCTCGCCGGGGAGCTGTTTTTT. Translating gives CASSFAGGLAGELFF.

Only one count was recorded for this clone. The chain is built from TRBV7-3 and TRBJ2-7; 7 bases line up with TRBD1. CDR3 length equals 13 residues. With 2 bases clipped from V and 6 bases from J, the junction kept 4 bases outside the gene matches. Looked up from germline, CDR1 is SGHTA and CDR2 is FQGTGA. The CDR3 bases are TGTGCCAGCAGCTTAGGGGCAGGGGGCGAGCAGTACTTC. Translating it yields CASSLGAGGEQYF.

By its share, this clone is medium-sized. This chain connects TRBV19 to TRBJ1-5; TRBD1 matches at 9 bases. The V gene's germline CDR1 is LNHDA and CDR2 SQIVND (reference sequence). CDR3 length: 15 amino acids. Losses at the gene ends were 11 bases for V and 6 bases for J; bases not matched to a gene: 14. The CDR3 DNA reads TGTGCCTCTAAGGGTCCGGGACAGGGTCGTCAGCCCCAGCATTTT. Its protein product is CASKGPGQGRQPQHF.

The rearrangement joins TRBV11-2 to TRBJ2-5; tentatively, D is TRBD1 (5 bases). CDR3 length: 14 residues. Trimming cost V 5 bases and J 1 base, with 11 bases left between them. Germline assignment: CDR1 SGHAT and CDR2 FQNNGV. Written as DNA, the CDR3 is TGTGCCAGCAGCACCAGACAGATCCAAGAGACCCAGTACTTC. As protein: CASSTRQIQETQYF.

The rearrangement links TRBV7-6 to TRBJ2-7, with TRBD2 as a possible D gene (6 bases). V lost 4 bases to trimming and J lost 5 bases, with 15 bases between them. Per the germline V gene, CDR1 is SGHVS and CDR2 is FNYEAQ. There are 14 residues in the CDR3. The CDR3 DNA reads as TGTGCCAGCAGCTCCGCAGGAAAGCGGGACGAGCAGTACTTC. Its protein is CASSSAGKRDEQYF.

The chain combines TRBV4-2 with TRBJ2-1; TRBD2 aligns across 10 bases. The CDR3 runs 15 residues. Trimming cost V 2 bases and J 5 bases; bases outside gene matches: 3. Germline assignment: CDR1 LGHNA and CDR2 YNFKEQ. The CDR3 bases are TGTGCCAGCAGCCAACCGGGACTAGCGAACAATGAGCAGTTCTTC. Translating it yields CASSQPGLANNEQFF.